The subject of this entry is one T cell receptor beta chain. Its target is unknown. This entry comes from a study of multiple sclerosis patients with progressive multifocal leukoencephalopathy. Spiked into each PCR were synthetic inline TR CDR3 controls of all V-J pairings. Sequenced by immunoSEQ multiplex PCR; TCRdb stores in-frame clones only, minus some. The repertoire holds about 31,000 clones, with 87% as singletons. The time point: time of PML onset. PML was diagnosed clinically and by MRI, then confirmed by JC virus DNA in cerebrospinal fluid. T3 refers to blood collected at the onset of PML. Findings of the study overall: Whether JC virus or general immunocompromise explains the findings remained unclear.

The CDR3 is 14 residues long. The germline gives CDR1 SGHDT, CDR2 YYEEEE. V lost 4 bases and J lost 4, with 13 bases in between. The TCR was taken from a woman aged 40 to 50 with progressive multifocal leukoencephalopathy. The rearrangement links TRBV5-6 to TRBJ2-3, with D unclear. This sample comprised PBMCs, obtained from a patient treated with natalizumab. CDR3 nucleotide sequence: TGTGCCAGCAGCATCCTGAGTTTTCCAGATACGCAGTATTTT. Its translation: CASSILSFPDTQYF.